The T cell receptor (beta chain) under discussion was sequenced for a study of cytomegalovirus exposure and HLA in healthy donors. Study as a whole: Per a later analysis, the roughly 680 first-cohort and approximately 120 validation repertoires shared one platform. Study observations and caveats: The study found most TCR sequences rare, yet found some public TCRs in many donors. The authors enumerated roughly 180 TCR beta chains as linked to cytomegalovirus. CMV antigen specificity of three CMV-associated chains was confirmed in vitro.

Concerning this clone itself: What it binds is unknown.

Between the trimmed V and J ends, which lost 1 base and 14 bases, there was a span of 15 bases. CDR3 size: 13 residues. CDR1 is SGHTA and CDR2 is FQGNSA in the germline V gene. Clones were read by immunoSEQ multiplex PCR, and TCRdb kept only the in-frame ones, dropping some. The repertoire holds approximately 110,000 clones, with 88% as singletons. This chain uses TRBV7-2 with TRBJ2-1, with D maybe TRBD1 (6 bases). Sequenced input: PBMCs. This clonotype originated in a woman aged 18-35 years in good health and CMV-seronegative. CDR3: CASSLEPSTGKFF. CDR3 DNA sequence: TGTGCCAGCAGCTTAGAACCGAGTACAGGGAAGTTCTTC.